The T cell receptor beta chain under discussion was sequenced for a study of immune cell composition in non-small cell lung cancer. Profiled with immunoSEQ multiplex PCR; TCRdb holds only in-frame clones, not every one. The table has several thousand clones, 78% seen once; the top ten hold 7.3%. The ends were cut back, 6 bases at V and 0 bases at J, with 13 bases in the middle. CDR1 is SGHRS and CDR2 is YFSETQ in the germline V gene. This CDR3 spans 16 amino acids. This clone was observed a handful of times. J is TRBJ2-6 and V is TRBV5-1; a possible D gene is TRBD2 (5 bases). Sequenced sample: lung tumor tissue. The sequence was collected from a human donor with non-small cell lung cancer. The DNA of the CDR3 is TGCGCCAGCACCCTAGGTGGGAGCTCTGGGGCCAACGTCCTGACTTTC. Amino acid sequence: CASTLGGSSGANVLTF.